A single sample is the source of the 28 T cell receptor beta chains below, sequenced in a study of blood T cell repertoires in COVID-19 (dated by TCRdb to the early 2020s). Receptor amplification or capture employed the immunoSEQ multiplex PCR assay. What TCRdb holds here is the immuneACCESS table cut down to in-frame rearrangements. Part of the clones is not present; checked against another copy, under half of the missing clones reflect an unresolved V gene, and the others are unexplained. The table for this sample lists around 330,000 clones; 88% of them were counted only once. The top ten hold approximately 1.8% of the sample. Material for sequencing was peripheral blood. Receptors originate from a woman aged 25 to 39 with COVID-19, enrolled during active disease.

The CDR3 DNA sequence: TGTGCCAGCAGTTCACCGGGCAGGGTCGGGGAGCTGTTTTTT. This encodes CASSSPGRVGELFF. V and J are TRBV27 and TRBJ2-2; D perhaps matches TRBD1 (5 bases). The CDR3 runs to 14 residues. Germline CDR1 is MNHEY and CDR2 is SMNVEV (reference sequence). The V and J ends lost 4 bases and 7 bases respectively, with 13 bases between them.

This clone has a handful of counts. The chain has TRBV4-3 and TRBJ1-2; no firm D call. CDR1 and CDR2 from the germline V gene are LGHNA and YSLEER. Trimming cost V 0 bases and J 8 bases, with 16 bases left between them. CDR3 length equals 15 residues. The CDR3 DNA is TGCGCCAGCAGCCAAGATCGTCAGTCGTATAACGGCTACACCTTC. Protein product: CASSQDRQSYNGYTF.

A word on this clone: At one boundary the junction diverges from the germline segment, which might be a read error. J is TRBJ2-2 and V is TRBV7-7; tentatively, D is TRBD1 (5 bases). Germline loops: CDR1 SSHAT, CDR2 FNYEAQ (reference sequence). The CDR3 contains 14 residues. In DNA form, the CDR3 reads TGTGCTAGCAGCCAGGACATGAACACCGGGGAGCTGTTTTTT. Translation: CASSQDMNTGELFF.

The sample holds a few counts of this clone. This chain connects TRBV29-1 to TRBJ2-5; tentatively, D is TRBD2 (7 bases). CDR3 size: 14 residues. Germline V lookup: CDR1 SQVTM, CDR2 ANQGSEA. V shed 6 bases and J shed 5 bases, with 19 bases lying between them. The CDR3, as DNA: TGCAGCGTAGCCCGGGGAGGGGGTGAGGAGACCCAGTACTTC. It is translated as CSVARGGGEETQYF.

The V gene is TRBV11-3, the J gene TRBJ2-3; 7 bases are a match to TRBD2. The CDR3 is 16 amino acids. CDR1 and CDR2 (germline): SGHNT, YENEEA. Trimming cost V 5 bases and J 0 bases; bases outside gene matches: 8. This chain's CDR3 is CASSLGLAASTDTQYF. CDR3 sequence (DNA): TGTGCCAGCAGCCTAGGGCTAGCGGCCAGCACAGATACGCAGTATTTT.

The chain combines TRBV6-2 or TRBV6-3 with TRBJ2-7; D is ambiguous. Germline V gene sequence: CDR1 MNHEY, CDR2 SVGEGT. This CDR3 region has 12 residues. Between the trimmed V and J ends, which lost 4 bases and 1 base, there was a span of 5 bases. The DNA of the CDR3 is TGTGCCAGCAGTTCCGGTTCCTACGAGCAGTACTTC. Translating it yields CASSSGSYEQYF.

The chain employs TRBV19 and TRBJ2-2, with TRBD1 as a possible D gene (5 bases). CDR1 and CDR2 (germline): LNHDA, SQIVND (reference sequence). V shed 10 bases and J shed 2 bases, with 20 bases lying between them. This CDR3 region has 16 residues. This chain's CDR3 is CATKSPAGINTGELFF. The CDR3 DNA reads TGTGCCACCAAATCCCCGGCAGGGATCAACACCGGGGAGCTGTTTTTT.

The chain joins TRBV18 to TRBJ2-1; perhaps TRBD1 as D (6 bases). Germline loops: CDR1 KGHSH, CDR2 LQKENI. The CDR3 runs 14 residues. V dropped 0 bases and J dropped 6 bases, with 9 bases sitting between them. The CDR3 region has the DNA TGTGCCAGCTCACCACCGGACAGCCGCAATGAGCAGTTCTTC. Translating it yields CASSPPDSRNEQFF.

V is TRBV6-1 and J is TRBJ2-3; 8 bases are a match to TRBD2. The CDR3 is 13 amino acids. Per germline, CDR1 MNHNS and CDR2 SASEGT. With 2 bases clipped from V and 14 bases from J, the junction kept 9 bases outside the gene matches. The CDR3 DNA sequence: TGTGCCAGCAGTGAACAGTCGGGGGGGCGCGGGTATTTT. Translated, it gives CASSEQSGGRGYF.

This clone appeared a single time. J is TRBJ1-1 and V is TRBV7-8, with a weak D call TRBD1 (5 bases). CDR1 is SGHVS, CDR2 FQNEAQ, per germline. Trimming pared 1 base from V and 6 bases from J, leaving 15 bases between. The CDR3 covers 15 residues. The CDR3 sequence: CASSLVGQGISEAFF. CDR3 DNA: TGTGCCAGCAGCTTAGTAGGGCAGGGAATCTCTGAAGCTTTCTTT.

This clone was seen just once. The V call is TRBV9, the J call TRBJ2-3; maybe TRBD1 (6 bases). CDR3 length equals 16 residues. Germline CDR1 is SGDLS and CDR2 is YYNGEE. V was trimmed by 7 bases and J by 5 bases, leaving 23 bases between them. CDR3 in amino acids: CASAKGSGGLVDTQYF. The CDR3 DNA is TGTGCCAGCGCCAAGGGTAGTGGGGGCTTGGTAGATACGCAGTATTTT.

This chain connects TRBV12-5 to TRBJ2-7; D is perhaps TRBD2 (5 bases). From germline, CDR1 is LGHNT and CDR2 FRNRAP. V was trimmed by 1 base and J by 13 bases, leaving 14 bases between them. CDR3 length equals 12 residues. The CDR3 region is CASGLALEAAYF. DNA of the CDR3: TGTGCTAGTGGTTTGGCACTGGAGGCTGCTTACTTC. The full variable domain, with the rest looked up from reference TRBV12-5 and TRBJ2-7, is DARVTQTPRHKVTEMGQEVTMRCQPILGHNTVFWYRQTMMQGLELLAYFRNRAPLDDSGMPKDRFSAEMPDATLATLKIQPSEPRDSAVYFCASGLALEAAYFGPGTRLTVT.

CDR3 nucleotide sequence: TGTGCCAGCAGGGGACAGAACTATGGCTACACCTTC. It translates to CASRGQNYGYTF. The V and J genes are TRBV5-4 and TRBJ1-2; TRBD1 matches at 7 bases. Germline trimming cut 5 bases from V and 2 bases from J; bases unmatched to any gene: 0. The germline V gene has CDR1 SGHNT and CDR2 YYREEE (reference sequence). The CDR3 extends over 12 amino acids.

This clone was found a few times. The identical CDR3 is also encoded by other nucleotide sequences in the sample. V and J are TRBV19 and TRBJ1-1, with D maybe TRBD1 (5 bases). Deletions cut 3 bases from V and 5 bases from J, with 10 bases between. The CDR3 has 13 amino acids. CDR1 and CDR2 (germline): LNHDA, SQIVND (reference sequence). CDR3 amino acids: CASSIGGYTEAFF. CDR3 in DNA: TGTGCCAGTAGTATTGGGGGGTATACTGAAGCTTTCTTT. Full variable domain (outside the CDR3, taken from reference TRBV19 and TRBJ1-1): DGGITQSPKYLFRKEGQNVTLSCEQNLNHDAMYWYRQDPGQGLRLIYYSQIVNDFQKGDIAEGYSVSREKKESFPLTVTSAQKNPTAFYLCASSIGGYTEAFFGQGTRLTVV.

The chain links TRBV5-5 to TRBJ1-6, with no clear D. Per germline, CDR1 SGHKS and CDR2 YYEKEE (reference sequence). V was cut by 4 bases and J by 7 bases, with 12 bases left in between. The CDR3 spans 14 residues. CDR3 residues: CASSPAGWNSPLHF. As DNA, the CDR3 is TGTGCCAGCAGCCCGGCGGGGTGGAATTCACCCCTCCACTTT.

This chain connects TRBV5-8 to TRBJ1-2; D is undetermined. Trimming removed 8 bases at V and 6 bases at J, with 17 bases between. Germline loops: CDR1 SGHTS, CDR2 YDEGEE. This CDR3 is built from 13 residues. The CDR3 sequence: CASESAGEDGYTF. CDR3 DNA sequence: TGTGCCAGTGAAAGTGCCGGGGAAGATGGCTACACCTTC.

The chain employs TRBV4-1 and TRBJ1-2, with D maybe TRBD1 (6 bases). The V and J ends lost 5 bases and 6 bases respectively, with 13 bases between them. The V gene's germline CDR1 is MGHRA and CDR2 YSYEKL. This CDR3 region has 13 residues. CDR3 nucleotide sequence: TGCGCCAGCAGCTGGGGCAGGGGTGATGGCTACACCTTC. This codes for CASSWGRGDGYTF.

This chain connects TRBV19 to TRBJ2-7; TRBD1 aligns across 10 bases. This CDR3 has 15 amino acids. Per germline, CDR1 LNHDA and CDR2 SQIVND (reference sequence). The V and J ends lost 2 bases and 4 bases, in that order; junction bases with no gene match: 5. In DNA, the CDR3 is TGTGCCAGTAGTATACAGACAGGGGGCGGGTACGAGCAGTACTTC. Protein sequence: CASSIQTGGGYEQYF.

V gene TRBV30 combines with J gene TRBJ1-4, with TRBD1 as a possible D gene (5 bases). Trimming removed 2 bases at V and 8 bases at J, with 15 bases between. In germline, CDR1 is GTSNPN, CDR2 SVGIG (reference sequence). CDR3 length: 14 residues. This chain's CDR3 is CAWSSRVLMEKLFF. CDR3 coding DNA: TGTGCCTGGAGTTCCAGGGTTCTCATGGAAAAACTGTTTTTT.

The rearrangement links TRBV2 to TRBJ1-1; the D is unclear. The length of the CDR3 is 13 residues. The germline V and J ends were trimmed by 6 bases and 3 bases, with 11 bases remaining between them. Germline V gene data show CDR1 as SNHLY and CDR2 as FYNNEI. CDR3 DNA: TGTGCCAGCAGCTCTCTAACCTACACTGAAGCTTTCTTT. This codes for CASSSLTYTEAFF.

As concerns this clone: This CDR3 is also generated by other DNA sequences in the sample. The CDR3 loop is CASSLQGNYGYTF. The CDR3 DNA is TGTGCCAGCTCACTGCAGGGGAACTATGGCTACACCTTC. The chain joins TRBV18 to TRBJ1-2, with a possible D match to TRBD1 (6 bases). This CDR3 has 13 amino acids. Deletions cut 4 bases from V and 2 bases from J, with 8 bases between. Germline V CDR1 and CDR2: KGHSH, LQKENI.

The J gene is TRBJ2-5, the V gene TRBV7-3; TRBD2 matches 9 bases. The V segment lost 5 bases and the J segment 4 bases; nucleotides outside the gene matches: 8. The CDR3 contains 15 residues. CDR1 SGHTA and CDR2 FQGTGA come from the germline V gene. The CDR3 region is CASSIGAGGGETQYF. The CDR3 region has the DNA TGTGCCAGCAGCATCGGAGCGGGGGGAGGAGAGACCCAGTACTTC.

This chain joins TRBV5-1 and TRBJ2-3; D not resolved. Germline V lookup: CDR1 SGHRS, CDR2 YFSETQ. The CDR3 sequence is 15 residues long. The V gene lost 0 bases and the J gene lost 6 bases, with 14 bases spanning the gap. The CDR3 nucleotides read TGCGCCAGCAGCTTGGTCTCGCGAGCTGCCGATACGCAGTATTTT. It is translated as CASSLVSRAADTQYF.

The chain is built from TRBV5-1 and TRBJ1-2; TRBD1 agrees at 9 bases. The V and J ends lost 0 bases and 7 bases, in that order; junction bases with no gene match: 4. CDR3 length: 14 residues. The V gene's germline CDR1 is SGHRS and CDR2 YFSETQ. CDR3 amino acids: CASSLDRGPAGYTF. The CDR3 DNA is TGCGCCAGCAGCTTGGACAGGGGGCCTGCTGGCTACACCTTC.

For the CDR3, the DNA is TGTGCCAGCAGCGCAGGGGGTCGGACTGAAGCTTTCTTT. This codes for CASSAGGRTEAFF. The chain carries TRBV7-2 and TRBJ1-1; 7 nucleotides line up with TRBD1. Germline V gene sequence: CDR1 SGHTA, CDR2 FQGNSA. Trimming cost V 5 bases and J 5 bases; bases outside gene matches: 5. The CDR3 covers 13 residues. Supplemented by reference TRBV7-2 and TRBJ1-1, the full variable domain reads GAGVSQSPSNKVTEKGKDVELRCDPISGHTALYWYRQSLGQGLEFLIYFQGNSAPDKSGLPSDRFSAERTGGSVSTLTIQRTQQEDSAVYLCASSAGGRTEAFFGQGTRLTVV.

The J gene is TRBJ1-2, the V gene TRBV6-5; D gene ambiguous. The CDR3 covers 13 residues. The V and J ends lost 7 bases and 4 bases respectively, with 13 bases between them. Per the germline V gene, CDR1 is MNHEY and CDR2 is SVGAGI. CDR3 in amino acids: CASTGSAAYGYTF. Written as DNA, the CDR3 is TGTGCCAGCACCGGGTCAGCGGCCTATGGCTACACCTTC.

The chain couples TRBV6-4 to TRBJ1-2; D ambiguous. Trimming removed 6 bases from V and 0 bases from J, with 11 bases in between. From germline, CDR1 is MRHNA and CDR2 SNTAGT. This CDR3 is 14 amino acids long. The DNA of the CDR3 is TGTGCCAGCAGCCCGACGGGGTCTAACTATGGCTACACCTTC. Translation: CASSPTGSNYGYTF.

CDR3 in DNA: TGTGCCACCGGCCGGGACAGGGATCAAGAGACCCAGTACTTC. Its protein product is CATGRDRDQETQYF. The genes are TRBV15 and TRBJ2-5; 9 bases are shared with TRBD1. Germline assignment: CDR1 LNHNV and CDR2 YYDKDF (reference sequence). With V trimmed by 8 bases and J by 2 bases, 6 bases remained unmatched. The CDR3 loop spans 14 amino acids.